This T cell receptor beta chain was sequenced during a study of T-cell memory formation after mild COVID-19. Each CDR3 protein gets one entry after TCRdb re-called the 5' RACE reads with MiXCR. The table includes 10,000 to 15,000 distinct CDR3 sequences, roughly 14% detected once. The CDR3 is 16 residues long. V lost 7 bases and J lost 8; bases outside the gene matches: 16. CDR1 and CDR2 (germline): DFQATT, SNEGSKA (reference sequence). This clonotype has a count of ten or more. Material for sequencing was PBMCs or a T cell subset sorted from them (not recorded which). J is TRBJ2-4 and V is TRBV20-1; TRBD2 aligns across 11 bases. This clonotype was obtained from a man younger than 35 who had mild COVID-19 (a few samples of this study predate the infection). Cell type and time point are not known. CDR3 protein: CSVSPGTSGFPDIQYF. CDR3 bases: TGCAGTGTTTCCCCAGGGACTAGCGGATTCCCCGACATTCAGTACTTC.